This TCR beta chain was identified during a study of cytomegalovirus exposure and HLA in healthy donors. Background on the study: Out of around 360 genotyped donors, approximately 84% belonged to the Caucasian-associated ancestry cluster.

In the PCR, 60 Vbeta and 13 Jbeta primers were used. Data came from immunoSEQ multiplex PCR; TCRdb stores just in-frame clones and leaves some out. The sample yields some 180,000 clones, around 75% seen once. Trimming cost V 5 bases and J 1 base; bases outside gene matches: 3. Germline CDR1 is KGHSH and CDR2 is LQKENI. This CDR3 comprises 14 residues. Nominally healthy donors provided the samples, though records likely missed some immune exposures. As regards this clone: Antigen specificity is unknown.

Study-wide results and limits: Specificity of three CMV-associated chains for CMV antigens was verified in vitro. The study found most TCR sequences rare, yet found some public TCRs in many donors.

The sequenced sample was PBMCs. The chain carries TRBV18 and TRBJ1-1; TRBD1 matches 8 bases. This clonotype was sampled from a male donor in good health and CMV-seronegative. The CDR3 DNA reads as TGTGCCAGCTCAACTGGACAGGGGAACACTGAAGCTTTCTTT. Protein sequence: CASSTGQGNTEAFF.